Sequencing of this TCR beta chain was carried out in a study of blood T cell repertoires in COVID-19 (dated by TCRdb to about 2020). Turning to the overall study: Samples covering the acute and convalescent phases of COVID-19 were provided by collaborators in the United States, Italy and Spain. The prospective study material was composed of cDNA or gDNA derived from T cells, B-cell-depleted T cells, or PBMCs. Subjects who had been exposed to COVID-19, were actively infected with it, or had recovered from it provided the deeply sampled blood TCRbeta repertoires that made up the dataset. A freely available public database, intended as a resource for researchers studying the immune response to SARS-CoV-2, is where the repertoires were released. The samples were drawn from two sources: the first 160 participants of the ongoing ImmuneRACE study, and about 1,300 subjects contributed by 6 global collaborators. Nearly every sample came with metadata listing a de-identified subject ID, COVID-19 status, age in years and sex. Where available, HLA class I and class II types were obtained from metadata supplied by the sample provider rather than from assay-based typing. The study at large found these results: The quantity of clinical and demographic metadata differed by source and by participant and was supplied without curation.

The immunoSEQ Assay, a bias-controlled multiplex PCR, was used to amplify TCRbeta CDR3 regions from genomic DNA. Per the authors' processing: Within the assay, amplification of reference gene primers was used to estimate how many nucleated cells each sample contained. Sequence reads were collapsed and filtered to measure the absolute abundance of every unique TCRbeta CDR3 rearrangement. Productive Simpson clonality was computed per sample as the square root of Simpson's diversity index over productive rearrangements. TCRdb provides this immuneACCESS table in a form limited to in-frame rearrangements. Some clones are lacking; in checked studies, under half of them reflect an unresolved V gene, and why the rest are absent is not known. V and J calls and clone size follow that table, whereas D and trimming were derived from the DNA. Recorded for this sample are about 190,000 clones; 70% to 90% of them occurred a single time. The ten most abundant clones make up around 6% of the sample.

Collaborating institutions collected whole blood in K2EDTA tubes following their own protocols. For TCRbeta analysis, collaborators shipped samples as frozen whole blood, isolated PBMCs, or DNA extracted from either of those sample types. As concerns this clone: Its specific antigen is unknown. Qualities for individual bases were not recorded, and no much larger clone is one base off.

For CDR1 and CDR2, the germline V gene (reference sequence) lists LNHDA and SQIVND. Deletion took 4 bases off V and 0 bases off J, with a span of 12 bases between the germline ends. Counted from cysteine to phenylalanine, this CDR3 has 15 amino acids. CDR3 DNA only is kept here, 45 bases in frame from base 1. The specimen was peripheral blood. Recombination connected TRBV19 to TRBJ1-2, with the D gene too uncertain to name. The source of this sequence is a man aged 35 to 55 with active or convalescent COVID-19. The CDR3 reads CASSTKQRANYGYTF. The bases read TGTGCCAGTAGTACTAAACAGAGAGCTAACTATGGCTACACCTTC. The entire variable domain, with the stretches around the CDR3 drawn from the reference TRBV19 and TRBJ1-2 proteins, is DGGITQSPKYLFRKEGQNVTLSCEQNLNHDAMYWYRQDPGQGLRLIYYSQIVNDFQKGDIAEGYSVSREKKESFPLTVTSAQKNPTAFYLCASSTKQRANYGYTFGSGTRLTVV.